A single TCR beta chain is shown here with its context. V dropped 5 bases and J dropped 5; count of bases not matched to a gene: 3. Germline loops: CDR1 MNHEY, CDR2 SMNVEV (reference sequence). This CDR3 comprises 14 residues. This specimen belongs to a study of T cells after yellow fever vaccination. Using its own MiXCR run on the 5' RACE reads, TCRdb lists one record per CDR3 protein. The sample contains more than 75,000 distinct CDR3 sequences, approximately 8.4% of which appear only once. The gene calls are TRBV27 and TRBJ1-4; 9 bases align to TRBD1. This specimen consisted of CD8+ T cells not binding an NS4B(214-222) dextramer, sorted from PBMCs, obtained less than 16 days after the first yellow fever vaccination. The sequence was collected from a man between 18 and 29 years old who received the YFV17D yellow fever vaccine. The CDR3 loop reads CASSQTGGNEKLFF. CDR3 bases: TGTGCCAGCAGTCAAACAGGGGGCAATGAAAAACTGTTTTTT.